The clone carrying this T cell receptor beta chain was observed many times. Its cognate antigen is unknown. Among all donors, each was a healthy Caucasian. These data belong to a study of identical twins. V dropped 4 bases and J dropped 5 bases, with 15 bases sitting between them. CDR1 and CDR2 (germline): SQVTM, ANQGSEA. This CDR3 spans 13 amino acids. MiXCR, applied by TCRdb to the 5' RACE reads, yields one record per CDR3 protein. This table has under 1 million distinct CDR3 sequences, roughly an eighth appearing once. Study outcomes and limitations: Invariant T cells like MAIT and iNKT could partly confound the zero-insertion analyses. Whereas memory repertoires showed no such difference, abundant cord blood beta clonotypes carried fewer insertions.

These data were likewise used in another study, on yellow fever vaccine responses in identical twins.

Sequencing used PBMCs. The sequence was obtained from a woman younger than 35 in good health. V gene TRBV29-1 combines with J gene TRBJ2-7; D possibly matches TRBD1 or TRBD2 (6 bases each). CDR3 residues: CSVGGPRGHEQYF. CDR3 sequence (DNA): TGCAGCGTTGGGGGACCCCGGGGGCACGAGCAGTACTTC.